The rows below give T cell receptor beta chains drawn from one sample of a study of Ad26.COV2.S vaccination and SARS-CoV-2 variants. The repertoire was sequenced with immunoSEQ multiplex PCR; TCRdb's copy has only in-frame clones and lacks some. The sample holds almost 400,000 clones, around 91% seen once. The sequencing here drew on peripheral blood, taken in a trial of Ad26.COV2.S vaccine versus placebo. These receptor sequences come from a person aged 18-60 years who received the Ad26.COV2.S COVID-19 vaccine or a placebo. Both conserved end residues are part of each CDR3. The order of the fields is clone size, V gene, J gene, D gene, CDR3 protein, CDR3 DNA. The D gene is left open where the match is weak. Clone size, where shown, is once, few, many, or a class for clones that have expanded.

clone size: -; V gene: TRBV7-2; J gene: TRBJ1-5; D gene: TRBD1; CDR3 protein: CASSPDRTRVNQPQHF; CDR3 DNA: TGTGCCAGCAGCCCGGACAGGACGCGTGTAAATCAGCCCCAGCATTTT
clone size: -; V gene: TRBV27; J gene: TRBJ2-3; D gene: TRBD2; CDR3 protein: CASSLIAGVADTQYF; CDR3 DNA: TGTGCCAGCAGTTTGATAGCGGGAGTTGCGGATACGCAGTATTTT
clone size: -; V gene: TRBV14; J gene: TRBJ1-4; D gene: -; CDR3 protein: CASSQVVYATNEKLFF; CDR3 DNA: TGTGCCAGCAGCCAAGTTGTATACGCAACTAATGAAAAACTGTTTTTT
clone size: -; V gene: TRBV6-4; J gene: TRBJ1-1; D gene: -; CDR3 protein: CASSETWNTEAFF; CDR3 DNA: TGTGCCAGCAGTGAGACGTGGAACACTGAAGCTTTCTTT
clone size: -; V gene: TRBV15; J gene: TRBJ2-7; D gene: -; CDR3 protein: CATSRAREKSEQYF; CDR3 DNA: TGTGCCACCAGCAGAGCACGGGAGAAATCCGAGCAGTACTTC
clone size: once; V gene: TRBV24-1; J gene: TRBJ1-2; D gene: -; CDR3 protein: CATSDFGGSGYTF; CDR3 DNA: TGTGCCACCAGTGATTTTGGGGGTAGTGGCTACACCTTC
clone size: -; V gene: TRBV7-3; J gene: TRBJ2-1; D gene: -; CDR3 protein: CASSLIGGANNEQFF; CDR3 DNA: TGTGCCAGCAGCTTAATTGGCGGAGCCAACAATGAGCAGTTCTTC
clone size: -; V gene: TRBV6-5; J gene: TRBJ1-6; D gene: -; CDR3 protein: CASSSGLEVVPLHF; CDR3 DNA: TGTGCCAGCAGTTCGGGACTGGAGGTGGTTCCCCTCCACTTT
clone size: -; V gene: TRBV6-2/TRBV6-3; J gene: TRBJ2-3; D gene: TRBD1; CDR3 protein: CASSRGQGVGDTQYF; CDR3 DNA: TGTGCCAGCAGCCGCGGACAGGGAGTAGGGGATACGCAGTATTTT
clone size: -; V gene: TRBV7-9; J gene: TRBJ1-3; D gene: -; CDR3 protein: CASSLSLSGNTIYF; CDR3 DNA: TGTGCCAGCAGCTTGTCCCTCTCTGGAAACACCATATATTTT
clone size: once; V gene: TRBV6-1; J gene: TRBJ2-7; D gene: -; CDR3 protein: CASSEVQSGQYF; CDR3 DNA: TGTGCCAGCAGTGAAGTCCAGAGCGGGCAGTACTTC
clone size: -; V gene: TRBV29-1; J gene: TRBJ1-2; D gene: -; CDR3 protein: CSVGESDYGYTF; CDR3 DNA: TGCAGCGTTGGGGAATCGGACTATGGCTACACCTTC
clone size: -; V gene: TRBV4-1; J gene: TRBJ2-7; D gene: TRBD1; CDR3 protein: CASSQQTGYEQYF; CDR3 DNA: TGCGCCAGCAGCCAACAGACAGGGTACGAGCAGTACTTC
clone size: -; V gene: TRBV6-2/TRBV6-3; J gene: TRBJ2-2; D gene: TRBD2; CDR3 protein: CASSGLAGFTGELFF; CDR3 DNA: TGTGCCAGCAGCGGACTAGCGGGATTTACCGGGGAGCTGTTTTTT
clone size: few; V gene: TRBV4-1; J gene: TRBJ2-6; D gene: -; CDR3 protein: CASSLTGTASANVLTF; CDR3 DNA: TGCGCCAGCAGCCTTACCGGGACGGCGTCGGCCAACGTCCTGACTTTC
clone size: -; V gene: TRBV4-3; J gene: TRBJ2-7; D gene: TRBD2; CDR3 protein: CASSQDVVAGVGEQYF; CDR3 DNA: TGCGCCAGCAGCCAAGATGTGGTAGCGGGAGTTGGGGAGCAGTACTTC
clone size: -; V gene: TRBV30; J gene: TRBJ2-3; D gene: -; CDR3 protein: CAWSPLTDTQYF; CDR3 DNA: TGTGCCTGGAGCCCATTGACAGATACGCAGTATTTT
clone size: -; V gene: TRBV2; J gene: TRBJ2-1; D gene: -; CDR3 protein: CASSGLLFYNEQFF; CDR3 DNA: TGTGCCAGCTCGGGACTCCTATTTTACAATGAGCAGTTCTTC
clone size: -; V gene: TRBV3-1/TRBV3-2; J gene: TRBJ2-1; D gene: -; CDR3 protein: CASSPLLDSPSYNEQFF; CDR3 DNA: TGTGCCAGCAGCCCGCTCTTAGACAGCCCGTCCTACAATGAGCAGTTCTTC
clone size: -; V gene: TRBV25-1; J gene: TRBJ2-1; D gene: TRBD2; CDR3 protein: CASSGRLAGNEQFF; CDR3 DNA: TGTGCCAGCAGTGGTCGACTAGCGGGGAATGAGCAGTTCTTC
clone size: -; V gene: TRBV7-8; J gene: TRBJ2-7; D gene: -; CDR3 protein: CASSLGSMAAHF; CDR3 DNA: TGTGCCAGCAGCTTAGGTAGCATGGCAGCTCACTTC
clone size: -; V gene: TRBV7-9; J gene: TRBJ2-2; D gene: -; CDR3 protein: CASSLETETGELFF; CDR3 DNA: TGTGCCAGCAGCTTAGAGACAGAAACCGGGGAGCTGTTTTTT
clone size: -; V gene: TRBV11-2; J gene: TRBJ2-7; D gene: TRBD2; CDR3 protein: CASRDSGRSSYEQYF; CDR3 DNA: TGTGCCAGCAGAGATAGCGGGAGATCTTCCTACGAGCAGTACTTC
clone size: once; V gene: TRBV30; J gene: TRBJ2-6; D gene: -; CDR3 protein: CAWRQAGANVLTF; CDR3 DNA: TGTGCCTGGCGACAGGCTGGGGCCAACGTCCTGACTTTC
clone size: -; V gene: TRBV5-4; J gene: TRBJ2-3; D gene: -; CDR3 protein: CASSQQEDTQYF; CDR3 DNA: TGTGCCAGCAGCCAACAAGAAGATACGCAGTATTTT
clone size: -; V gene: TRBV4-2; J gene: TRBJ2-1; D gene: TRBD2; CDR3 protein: CASDRGGPVEQFF; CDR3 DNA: TGTGCCAGTGATCGGGGAGGGCCGGTAGAGCAGTTCTTC
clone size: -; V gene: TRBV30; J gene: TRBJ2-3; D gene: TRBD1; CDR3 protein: CAWENRGRGDTQYF; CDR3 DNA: TGTGCCTGGGAGAACAGGGGGCGCGGGGATACGCAGTATTTT
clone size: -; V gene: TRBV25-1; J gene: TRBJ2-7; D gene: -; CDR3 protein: CASSNPGGSYEQYF; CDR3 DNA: TGTGCCAGCAGTAACCCAGGGGGGAGCTACGAGCAGTACTTC
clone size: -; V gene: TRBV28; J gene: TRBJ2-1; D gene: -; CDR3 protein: CASSSLSRDENYNEQFF; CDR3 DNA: TGTGCCAGCAGTTCCCTCTCGCGGGACGAAAACTACAATGAGCAGTTCTTC
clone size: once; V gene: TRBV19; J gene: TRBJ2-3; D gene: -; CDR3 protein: CASSAAVDTQYF; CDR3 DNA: TGTGCCAGTAGTGCGGCGGTAGATACGCAGTATTTT
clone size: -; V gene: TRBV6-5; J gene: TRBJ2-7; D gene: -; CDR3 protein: CASSYKGLYEQYF; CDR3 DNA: TGTGCCAGCAGCTATAAGGGACTTTACGAGCAGTACTTC
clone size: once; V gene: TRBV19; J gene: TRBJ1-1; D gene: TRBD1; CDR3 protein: CASNRDRGTQGAFF; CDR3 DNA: TGTGCCAGTAATCGGGACAGGGGGACACAAGGAGCTTTCTTT
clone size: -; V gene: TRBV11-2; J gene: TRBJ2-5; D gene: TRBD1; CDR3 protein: CASSTTAGTGVAQETQYF; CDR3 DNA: TGTGCCAGCAGCACAACCGCCGGGACAGGGGTCGCCCAAGAGACCCAGTACTTC
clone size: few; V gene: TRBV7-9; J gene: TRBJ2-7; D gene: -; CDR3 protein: CATHPGDEQYF; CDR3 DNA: TGTGCCACGCACCCAGGAGACGAGCAGTACTTC
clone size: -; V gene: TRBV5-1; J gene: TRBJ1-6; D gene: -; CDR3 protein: CASSKHVGTGGPVLSPLHF; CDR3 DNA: TGCGCCAGCAGCAAACATGTTGGGACGGGTGGACCGGTCCTTTCACCCCTCCACTTT
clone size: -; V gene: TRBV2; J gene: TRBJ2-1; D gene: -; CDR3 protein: CASKSYNEQFF; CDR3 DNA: TGTGCCAGCAAAAGCTACAATGAGCAGTTCTTC
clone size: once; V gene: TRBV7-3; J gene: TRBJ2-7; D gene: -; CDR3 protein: CASSLSAGSSYEQYF; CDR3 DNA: TGTGCCAGCAGCTTAAGCGCGGGGAGCTCTTACGAGCAGTACTTC
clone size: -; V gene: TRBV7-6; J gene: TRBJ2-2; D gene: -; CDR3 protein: CASSPTGPGELFF; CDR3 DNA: TGTGCCAGCAGCCCAACCGGGCCCGGGGAGCTGTTTTTT
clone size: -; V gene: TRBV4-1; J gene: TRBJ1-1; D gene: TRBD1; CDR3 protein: CASSHTGGADEAFF; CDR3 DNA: TGCGCCAGCAGCCACACAGGGGGCGCAGATGAAGCTTTCTTT
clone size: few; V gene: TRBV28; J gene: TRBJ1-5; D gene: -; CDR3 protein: CASSSPGEENQPQHF; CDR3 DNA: TGTGCCAGCAGTTCCCCCGGGGAAGAAAATCAGCCCCAGCATTTT
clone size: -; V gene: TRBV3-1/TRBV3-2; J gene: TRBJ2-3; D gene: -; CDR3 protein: CASSQRGTDTQYF; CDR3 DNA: TGTGCCAGCAGCCAGAGGGGGACAGATACGCAGTATTTT
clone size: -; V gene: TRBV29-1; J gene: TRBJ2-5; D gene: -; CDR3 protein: CSVVGDWETQYF; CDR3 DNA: TGCAGCGTTGTAGGGGATTGGGAGACCCAGTACTTC
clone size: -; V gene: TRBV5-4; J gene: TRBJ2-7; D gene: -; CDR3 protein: CASSFRATGEQYF; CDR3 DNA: TGTGCCAGCAGCTTTAGGGCAACCGGCGAGCAGTACTTC
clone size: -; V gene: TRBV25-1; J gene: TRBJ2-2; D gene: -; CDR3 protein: CASSPSSTGELFF; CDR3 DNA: TGTGCCAGCAGCCCTAGCAGCACCGGGGAGCTGTTTTTT
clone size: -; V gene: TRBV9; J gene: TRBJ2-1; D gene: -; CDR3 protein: CASSAGTDYNEQFF; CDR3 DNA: TGTGCCAGCAGCGCCGGGACGGACTACAATGAGCAGTTCTTC
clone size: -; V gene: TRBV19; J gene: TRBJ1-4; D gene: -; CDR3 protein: CASSKDTGYGQTNEKLFF; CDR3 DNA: TGTGCCAGTAGTAAGGATACTGGATATGGACAGACTAATGAAAAACTGTTTTTT